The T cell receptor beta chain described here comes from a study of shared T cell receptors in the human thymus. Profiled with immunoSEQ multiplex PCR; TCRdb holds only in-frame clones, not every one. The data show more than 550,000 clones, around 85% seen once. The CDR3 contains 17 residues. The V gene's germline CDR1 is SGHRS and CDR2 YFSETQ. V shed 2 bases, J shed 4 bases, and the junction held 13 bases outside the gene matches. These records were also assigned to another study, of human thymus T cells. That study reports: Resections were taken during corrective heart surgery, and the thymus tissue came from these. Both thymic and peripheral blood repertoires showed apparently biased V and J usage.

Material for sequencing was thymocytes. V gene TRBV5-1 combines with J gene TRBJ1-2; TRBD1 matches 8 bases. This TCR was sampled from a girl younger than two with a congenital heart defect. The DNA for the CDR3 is TGCGCCAGCAGCTTCGCCCCCGGACAGGGTCGATTCTATGGCTACACCTTC. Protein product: CASSFAPGQGRFYGYTF.